These 17 T cell receptor beta chains originate from one sample sequenced in a study of shared clonotypes between healthy human individuals. Naive CD8 cells lacked CD45RO, underwent positive selection for CCR7 and left out terminally differentiated effector memory CD45RA+ cells. The protocol was immunoSEQ multiplex PCR, while the TCRdb copy is restricted to in-frame clones and leaves out a portion. Here the sample spans around 2.1 million clones, more than 85% being singletons. The specimen sequenced was naive CD8+ T cells from PBMCs. The receptor source for this set is a man between 18 and 29 years old in good health. Some clones in this sample may be carry-over from other donors' samples.

In its sample, this clone was seen once. The J gene is TRBJ2-5, the V gene TRBV11-2; 11 nucleotides align to TRBD2. Germline V gene data show CDR1 as SGHAT and CDR2 as FQNNGV. There are 17 residues in the CDR3. V shed 2 bases, J shed 5 bases, and the junction held 10 bases outside the gene matches. The CDR3 region is CASSLLLAGGPGETQYF. The DNA of the CDR3 is TGTGCCAGCAGCTTACTCCTAGCGGGAGGACCAGGGGAGACCCAGTACTTC. Full variable domain (outside the CDR3, taken from reference TRBV11-2 and TRBJ2-5): EAGVAQSPRYKIIEKRQSVAFWCNPISGHATLYWYQQILGQGPKLLIQFQNNGVVDDSQLPKDRFSAERLKGVDSTLKIQPAKLEDSAVYLCASSLLLAGGPGETQYFGPGTRLLVL.

This sequence joins TRBV27 and TRBJ2-7; maybe TRBD2 (6 bases). Trimming took 4 bases from V and 6 from J, leaving 16 bases between them. This CDR3 is built from 14 residues. Germline assignment: CDR1 MNHEY and CDR2 SMNVEV (reference sequence). CDR3 nucleotide sequence: TGTGCCAGCAGTTCGGGAGCGGTACTCGGCGAGCAGTACTTC. Encoded protein: CASSSGAVLGEQYF.

This chain uses TRBV7-9 with TRBJ2-5, with TRBD2 identical over 10 bases. V trimming: 5 bases; J trimming: 5 bases; junction bases outside the gene matches: 11. CDR1 SEHNR and CDR2 FQNEAQ come from the germline V gene (reference sequence). The CDR3 has 16 residues. As DNA, the CDR3 is TGTGCCAGCAGCCCTACAAGCGGGAGGGCCGGGGAGACCCAGTACTTC. Its protein is CASSPTSGRAGETQYF.

V gene TRBV7-2 combines with J gene TRBJ1-2; 7 bases agree with TRBD1. Germline-derived CDR1 and CDR2 are SGHTA and FQGNSA. The junction had 4 bases not matched to a gene; V was cut back by 3 bases and J by 6 bases. This CDR3 comprises 13 residues. The CDR3, as DNA: TGTGCCAGCAGCTTTAGGGGGCTGGATGGCTACACCTTC. It translates to CASSFRGLDGYTF.

The table lists this clone with a count of one. Distinct nucleotide sequences in the sample also encode this CDR3. This chain uses TRBV6-5 with TRBJ2-2; D uncertain. The CDR3 consists of 14 residues. V was trimmed by 0 bases and J by 1 base, leaving 3 bases between them. CDR1 and CDR2 from the germline V gene are MNHEY and SVGAGI. The CDR3 region has the DNA TGTGCCAGCAGTTACTCGAGGAACACCGGGGAGCTGTTTTTT. Translated, it gives CASSYSRNTGELFF.

This rearrangement joins TRBV7-9 to TRBJ2-7; 7 bases map to TRBD2. With 5 bases clipped from V and 3 bases from J, the junction kept 10 bases outside the gene matches. CDR3 length: 15 amino acids. Germline-derived CDR1 and CDR2 are SEHNR and FQNEAQ (reference sequence). CDR3 sequence (DNA): TGTGCCAGCAGCCCGGAGCGGGAAGGGCGCTACGAGCAGTACTTC. This gives the protein CASSPEREGRYEQYF.

This chain connects TRBV7-8 to TRBJ2-5; 9 nucleotides align to TRBD1. CDR1 and CDR2 (germline): SGHVS, FQNEAQ. The CDR3 is made up of 16 amino acids. The V segment lost 1 base and the J segment 5 bases; nucleotides outside the gene matches: 8. The CDR3 sequence is CASSLGWDRDRETQYF. The CDR3 DNA sequence: TGTGCCAGCAGCTTAGGCTGGGACAGGGACCGGGAGACCCAGTACTTC.

The J gene is TRBJ2-2, the V gene TRBV6-1, with unresolved D. V gave up 2 bases and J gave up 7 bases, with 11 bases separating them. In germline, CDR1 is MNHNS, CDR2 SASEGT. The CDR3 length is 14 residues. CDR3 in amino acids: CASSERASSGELFF. The CDR3, as DNA: TGTGCCAGCAGTGAACGAGCTTCCAGCGGGGAGCTGTTTTTT.

This clone was observed a few times. The identical CDR3 is also encoded by other nucleotide sequences in the sample. The rearrangement joins TRBV15 to TRBJ1-1; tentative D call: TRBD1 (5 bases). Germline V gene lookup returns CDR1 LNHNV and CDR2 YYDKDF (reference sequence). This CDR3 is 15 amino acids long. Trimming removed 0 bases at V and 2 bases at J, with 10 bases between. The CDR3 region has the DNA TGTGCCACCAGCAGAGATCGGGGCAGAAACACTGAAGCTTTCTTT. Protein: CATSRDRGRNTEAFF.

Comment on this clone: Other nucleotide sequences from this sample produce the same CDR3. J is TRBJ2-7 and V is TRBV29-1, with D perhaps given as TRBD1 or TRBD2 (5 bases each). CDR1 is SQVTM and CDR2 is ANQGSEA in the germline V gene. This CDR3 is built from 13 residues. Trimming cost V 3 bases and J 2 bases, with 11 bases left between them. CDR3 DNA sequence: TGCAGCGTTGAGTTGGGGGTACCCTACGAGCAGTACTTC. Residues: CSVELGVPYEQYF.

The V and J genes are TRBV28 and TRBJ2-1; tentatively, D is TRBD2 (5 bases). The CDR3 runs to 16 residues. The V and J ends lost 6 bases and 4 bases respectively, with 19 bases between them. CDR1 is MDHEN and CDR2 is SYDVKM in the germline V gene. This chain's CDR3 is CASSPTEEARYNEQFF. DNA for the CDR3: TGTGCCAGCAGCCCTACCGAGGAGGCGAGGTACAATGAGCAGTTCTTC.

Remarks on this clone: Other DNA sequences in the same sample also yield this CDR3. This chain connects TRBV4-3 to TRBJ1-3; D not resolved. CDR3 size: 14 residues. V shed 1 base and J shed 3 bases, with 7 bases lying between them. Germline CDR1 and CDR2: LGHNA and YSLEER. CDR3 sequence: CASSQGRGGNTIYF. CDR3 nucleotides: TGCGCCAGCAGCCAAGGTCGCGGTGGAAACACCATATATTTT.

The genes are TRBV5-8 and TRBJ2-4, with D tentatively TRBD2 (5 bases). CDR1 is SGHTS, CDR2 YDEGEE, per germline. The CDR3 totals 16 residues. V shed 0 bases and J shed 5 bases, with 15 bases lying between them. CDR3 amino acids: CASSLVAGGFENIQYF. DNA of the CDR3: TGTGCCAGCAGCTTGGTGGCGGGCGGCTTCGAAAACATTCAGTACTTC.

The gene calls are TRBV19 and TRBJ1-1, with D hard to call. V shed 7 bases and J shed 1 base, with 10 bases lying between them. The germline CDR1 and CDR2 sequences are LNHDA and SQIVND (reference sequence). The CDR3 runs 13 residues. CDR3 sequence (DNA): TGTGCCAGTACGGCCAGAAAGAACACTGAAGCTTTCTTT. Protein product: CASTARKNTEAFF.

The chain has TRBV10-3 and TRBJ1-6; maybe TRBD1 (5 bases). This CDR3 contains 11 residues. Trimming left V 10 bases short and J 11 bases short, with 12 bases between. The germline V gene has CDR1 ENHRY and CDR2 SYGVKD. CDR3 region: CATSGEAPLHF. CDR3 nucleotide sequence: TGTGCCACCTCGGGGGAGGCACCCCTCCACTTT.

The rearrangement links TRBV9 to TRBJ2-7; 9 bases match TRBD1. Per germline, CDR1 SGDLS and CDR2 YYNGEE. V lost 2 bases and J lost 2; bases outside the gene matches: 8. This CDR3 comprises 16 residues. CDR3 region: CASSVTGTGTPYEQYF. The CDR3 DNA sequence: TGTGCCAGCAGCGTGACCGGGACAGGGACCCCCTACGAGCAGTACTTC.

The rearrangement links TRBV4-1 to TRBJ2-1, with D maybe TRBD2 (5 bases). CDR1 is MGHRA, CDR2 YSYEKL, per germline. V shed 4 bases and J shed 10 bases, with 14 bases lying between them. This CDR3 has 13 amino acids. CDR3 sequence (DNA): TGCGCCAGCAGCCTGGACTGGTTACGGGAGCAGTTCTTC. Amino acid sequence: CASSLDWLREQFF.